Following are 13 T cell receptor beta chains from one sample sequenced in a study of Graves' ophthalmopathy and Graves' hyperthyroidism. Amplification targeted the TCR beta CDR3 regions, with RNA transcripts as the source material. HTBI primers were employed in first-round RT-PCR, then a second-round multiplex PCR followed. TCRdb itself ran the multiplex PCR reads through MiXCR, one entry per CDR3 protein. Of some 350,000 distinct CDR3 sequences in the sample, approximately 18% are singletons; the top ten hold 2.4%. The sequencing sample was made of peripheral blood. Receptors were obtained from an adult woman with stable Graves' hyperthyroidism.

Here the CDR3 DNA reads TGTGCCAGCAGTGACAGGGGGCGCGTTCATGGCTACACCTTC. It specifies CASSDRGRVHGYTF. The chain combines TRBV28 with TRBJ1-2, with 10 bases matching TRBD1. The CDR3 covers 14 residues. The germline CDR1 and CDR2 sequences are MDHEN and SYDVKM. Trimming took 5 bases from V and 6 from J; bases not matched to a gene: 6.

In this sample, this clonotype turned up many times. The chain recombines TRBV7-2 with TRBJ1-1; D gene unclear. The CDR3 covers 14 residues. Germline V gene lookup returns CDR1 SGHTA and CDR2 FQGNSA. Trimming cost V 5 bases and J 9 bases, with 19 bases left between them. The CDR3, as DNA: TGTGCCAGCAGCCAAATGTACGGACGAGATAAAGCTTTCTTT. Protein sequence: CASSQMYGRDKAFF.

V usage is TRBV10-3 and J usage is TRBJ2-3; perhaps D is TRBD1 or TRBD2 (6 bases each). The germline V and J ends were trimmed by 2 bases and 2 bases, with 11 bases remaining between them. Germline V gene lookup returns CDR1 ENHRY and CDR2 SYGVKD. The CDR3 has 15 amino acids. The CDR3 loop reads CAISETRGPTDTQYF. In DNA form, the CDR3 reads TGTGCCATCAGTGAGACCCGGGGGCCCACAGATACGCAGTATTTT.

This clonotype was counted ten times or more. The chain has TRBV29-1 and TRBJ2-5; D gene uncertain. CDR1 and CDR2 (germline): SQVTM, ANQGSEA. The V gene lost 4 bases and the J gene lost 0 bases, with 6 bases spanning the gap. The CDR3 loop spans 12 amino acids. CDR3 sequence: CSVVTYQETQYF. CDR3 nucleotides: TGCAGCGTTGTAACATACCAAGAGACCCAGTACTTC.

Only a few counts were recorded for this clonotype. The V gene is TRBV11-1, the J gene TRBJ2-5; TRBD2 agrees at 7 bases. The trim removed 2 bases at V and 7 bases at J, leaving 10 bases unmatched. Germline-derived CDR1 and CDR2 are SGHAT and FQDESV (reference sequence). The CDR3 totals 15 residues. This CDR3 reads CASSLLFGRSGTQYF. For the CDR3, the DNA is TGTGCCAGCAGCTTATTGTTCGGGAGGAGTGGGACCCAGTACTTC.

This clonotype was observed many times. The chain carries TRBV20-1 and TRBJ1-1; no clear D. CDR3 length: 14 residues. Looked up from germline, CDR1 is DFQATT and CDR2 is SNEGSKA (reference sequence). V was shortened by 1 base and J by 4 bases, with 13 bases between the two germline ends. The chain's CDR3 is CSARGGQAVTEAFF. In nucleotides, the CDR3 is TGCAGTGCTAGAGGTGGCCAGGCGGTCACTGAAGCTTTCTTT.

The table lists this clonotype with many counts. The chain joins TRBV6-2 or TRBV6-3 to TRBJ2-4, with D uncertain. V was trimmed by 5 bases and J by 6 bases, leaving 17 bases between them. The CDR3 spans 15 residues. Germline V lookup: CDR1 MNHEY, CDR2 SVGEGT. In DNA, the CDR3 is TGTGCCAGCAGTACCCCGGAGAGTGTCGTAAACATTCAGTACTTC. It encodes CASSTPESVVNIQYF.

There are many counts of this clonotype. This chain connects TRBV7-9 to TRBJ1-5, with unresolved D. The V gene's germline CDR1 is SEHNR and CDR2 FQNEAQ (reference sequence). V lost 5 bases and J lost 4, with 15 bases in between. The CDR3 contains 15 residues. In DNA, the CDR3 is TGTGCCAGCAGCCCTAGTGGTCGTACGAATCAGCCCCAGCATTTT. Translation: CASSPSGRTNQPQHF.

This clonotype occurred many times. One junction end does not reproduce the germline sequence, and a read error may be involved. The CDR3 DNA sequence: TGTGCCAGCTCCCCACCCGCCGGGACAGGGACCTACGAGCAGTACTTC. This encodes CASSPPAGTGTYEQYF. This rearrangement joins TRBV18 to TRBJ2-7; 9 bases map to TRBD1. The length of the CDR3 is 16 residues. The V gene's germline CDR1 is KGHSH and CDR2 LQKENI.

V is TRBV6-1 and J is TRBJ2-7; TRBD2 might be the D (5 bases). Between the trimmed V and J ends, which lost 2 bases and 3 bases, there was a span of 11 bases. Germline values: CDR1 MNHNS, CDR2 SASEGT. The length of the CDR3 is 14 residues. For the CDR3, the DNA is TGTGCCAGCAGTGAAAGCGGCAACCTCTACGAGCAGTACTTC. It specifies CASSESGNLYEQYF.

This clonotype was seen many times. The CDR3 bases are TGTGCCTGGAGTGTGGGCCAAGAAATTTCTTTCTTT. Amino acid sequence: CAWSVGQEISFF. This rearrangement joins TRBV30 to TRBJ1-1; D gene uncertain. The CDR3 sequence is 12 residues long. The V gene lost 0 bases and the J gene lost 12 bases, with 14 bases spanning the gap. CDR1 is GTSNPN and CDR2 is SVGIG in the germline V gene (reference sequence).

This clonotype was seen many times. The chain has TRBV5-4 and TRBJ1-6; no definite D call. This CDR3 comprises 14 residues. Germline V gives CDR1 SGHNT, CDR2 YYREEE (reference sequence). V gave up 0 bases and J gave up 7 bases, with 8 bases separating them. The CDR3, as DNA: TGTGCCAGCAGCTTGGATTCCGGGAATTCACCCCTCCACTTT. As protein: CASSLDSGNSPLHF.

This clonotype has ten or more counts. The genes are TRBV27 and TRBJ1-6, with a tentative D call TRBD1 (6 bases). The germline gives CDR1 MNHEY, CDR2 SMNVEV (reference sequence). This CDR3 is built from 15 residues. Trimming left V 5 bases short and J 7 bases short, with 15 bases between. CDR3 bases: TGTGCCAGCAGTATCTCGGACAGACCCAATTCACCCCTCCACTTT. Its translation: CASSISDRPNSPLHF.